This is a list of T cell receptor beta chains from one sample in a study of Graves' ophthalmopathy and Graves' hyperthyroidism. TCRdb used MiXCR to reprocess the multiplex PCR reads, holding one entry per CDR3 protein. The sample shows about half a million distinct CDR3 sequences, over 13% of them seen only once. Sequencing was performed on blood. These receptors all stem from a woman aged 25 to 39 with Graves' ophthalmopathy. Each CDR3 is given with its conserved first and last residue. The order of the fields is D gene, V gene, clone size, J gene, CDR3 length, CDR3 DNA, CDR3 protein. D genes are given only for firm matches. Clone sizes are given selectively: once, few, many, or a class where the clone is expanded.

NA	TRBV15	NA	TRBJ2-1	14	TGTGCCACCAGCAGAGATTTCGGCACCAATGAGCAGTTCTTC	CATSRDFGTNEQFF
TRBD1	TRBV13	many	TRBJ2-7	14	TGTGCCAGCAGAAAGACAGGGGCTTCCTACGAGCAGTACTTC	CASRKTGASYEQYF
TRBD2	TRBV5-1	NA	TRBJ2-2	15	TGCGCCAGCAGCACCAGCGGGAGTAACACCGGGGAGCTGTTTTTT	CASSTSGSNTGELFF
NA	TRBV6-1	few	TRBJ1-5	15	TGTGCCAGTAGAAACGACTGGACAGAGAATCAGCCCCAGCATTTT	CASRNDWTENQPQHF
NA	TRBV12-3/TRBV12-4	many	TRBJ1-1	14	TGTGCCAGCAGTTTAATGGGGGGCGCCTCTGAAGCTTTCTTT	CASSLMGGASEAFF
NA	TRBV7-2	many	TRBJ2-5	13	TGTGCCAGCAGCGTCCCCGCGGGGAAGACCCAGTACTTC	CASSVPAGKTQYF
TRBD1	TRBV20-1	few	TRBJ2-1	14	TGCAGTGCTAGAGTACAGGGGGCGTCCAATGAGCAGTTCTTC	CSARVQGASNEQFF
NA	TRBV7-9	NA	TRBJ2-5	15	TGTGCCAGCAGCGCTACCGTAGGACGAGGAGAGACCCATTATTTC	CASSATVGRGETHYF
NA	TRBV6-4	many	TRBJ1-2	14	TGTGCCAGCAGTGAGTGGGGCTACTCGGATGGCTACACCTTC	CASSEWGYSDGYTF
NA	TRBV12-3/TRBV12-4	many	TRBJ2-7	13	TGTGCCAGCAGTTTAGCGCCTCCCTACGAGCAGTACTTC	CASSLAPPYEQYF
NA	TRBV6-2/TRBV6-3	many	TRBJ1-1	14	TGTGCCAGCAGTTACTCGGCCCTTCGTCCTGAAGCTTTCTTT	CASSYSALRPEAFF
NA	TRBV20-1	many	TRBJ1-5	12	TGCAGTGCCAAGGTCCCAAATCAGCCCCAGCATTTT	CSAKVPNQPQHF
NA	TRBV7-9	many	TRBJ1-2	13	TGTGCCAGCAGTTATACAGCCGACTATGGCTACACCTTC	CASSYTADYGYTF
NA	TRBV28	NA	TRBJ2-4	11	TGTGCCAGCGAAGGGAAGGGGGTTCAGTACTTC	CASEGKGVQYF
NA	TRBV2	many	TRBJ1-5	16	TGTGCCAGCAGTGAAAGCGGGATTGGTAGCAATCAGCCCCAGCATTTT	CASSESGIGSNQPQHF
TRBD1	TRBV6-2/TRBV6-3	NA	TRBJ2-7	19	TGTGCCAGCAGTCTGCCTCCGGGACAGCAAATCCCCCGGCCCTACGAGCAGTACTTC	CASSLPPGQQIPRPYEQYF
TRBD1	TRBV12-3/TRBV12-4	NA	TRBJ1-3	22	TGTGCCAGCAGTTTCTGGACAGGGGGCATAGATCTGAGGGCAAGATCTGGAAACACCATATATTTT	CASSFWTGGIDLRARSGNTIYF
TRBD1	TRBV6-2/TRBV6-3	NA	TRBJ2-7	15	TGTGCCAGCAGTTACTCGAAGGGGGCGCCCGGCGAGCAGTACTTC	CASSYSKGAPGEQYF
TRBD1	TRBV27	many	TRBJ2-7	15	TGTGCCAGCAGTATCGGACAGGGAGAATACGACGAGCAGTACTTC	CASSIGQGEYDEQYF
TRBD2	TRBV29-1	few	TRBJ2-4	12	TGCAGCGTTGGGGAGGGCCGTAACATTCAGTACTTC	CSVGEGRNIQYF
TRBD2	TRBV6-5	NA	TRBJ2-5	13	TGTGCCAGCAGAACTAGCGGGGGAGAGACCAAGTACTTC	CASRTSGGETKYF
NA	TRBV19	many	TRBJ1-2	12	TGTGCCACCATAGACAGTTTCCATGGCTACACCTTC	CATIDSFHGYTF
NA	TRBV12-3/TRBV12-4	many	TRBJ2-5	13	TGTGCCAGCAGCAGGACACCCCAAGAGACCCAGTACTTC	CASSRTPQETQYF
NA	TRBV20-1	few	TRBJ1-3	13	TGCAGTGCTAGTAGTACTACTGGAAACACCATATATTTT	CSASSTTGNTIYF
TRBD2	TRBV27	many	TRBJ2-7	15	TGTGCCAGCAGGGCTAGCGGGGGGAACTCCTACGAGCAGTACTTC	CASRASGGNSYEQYF
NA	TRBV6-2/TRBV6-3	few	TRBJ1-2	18	TGTGCCAGTAATCCTAAGGGCCCTAGATTTAACCGGAACTATGGCTACACCTTC	CASNPKGPRFNRNYGYTF